Each of the 31 T cell receptor beta chains below was sequenced from the same sample in a study of preoperative IRX-2 immunotherapy in early breast cancer. Assay used: immunoSEQ multiplex PCR; TCRdb lists only in-frame clones, some missing. Of fewer than 35,000 clones in the sample, 85% to 90% were seen once. Treatment reported: preoperative locoregional IRX-2 cytokine immunotherapy. Sequenced material: tumor tissue, taken after IRX-2 immunotherapy. The receptors come from a human donor with breast cancer.

The chain carries TRBV11-3 and TRBJ2-3; D is possibly TRBD2 (5 bases). Trimming cost V 1 base and J 3 bases, with 14 bases left between them. This CDR3 has 16 residues. The germline CDR1 and CDR2 sequences are SGHNT and YENEEA. The CDR3 sequence: CASSLGRTTGTDTQYF. The CDR3, as DNA: TGTGCCAGCAGCTTAGGACGGACCACGGGGACAGATACGCAGTATTTT.

The V call is TRBV15, the J call TRBJ1-4, with D possibly matching TRBD1 (5 bases). CDR1 and CDR2 from the germline V gene are LNHNV and YYDKDF (reference sequence). The CDR3 loop spans 15 amino acids. V was cut by 5 bases and J by 0 bases, with 10 bases left in between. The CDR3 loop is CATSPSTATNEKLFF. The DNA of the CDR3 is TGTGCCACCAGCCCCTCGACAGCAACTAATGAAAAACTGTTTTTT. The whole variable domain, filled in from reference TRBV15 and TRBJ1-4, reads DAMVIQNPRYQVTQFGKPVTLSCSQTLNHNVMYWYQQKSSQAPKLLFHYYDKDFNNEADTPDNFQSRRPNTSFCFLDIRSPGLGDTAMYLCATSPSTATNEKLFFGSGTQLSVL.

The chain couples TRBV19 to TRBJ2-3; no clear D. The ends were cut back, 1 base at V and 4 bases at J, with 9 bases in the middle. The CDR3 extends over 14 amino acids. Germline V lookup: CDR1 LNHDA, CDR2 SQIVND (reference sequence). CDR3 protein: CASSIGPAPDTQYF. DNA for the CDR3: TGTGCCAGTAGTATAGGTCCCGCCCCAGATACGCAGTATTTT.

The chain recombines TRBV7-6 with TRBJ1-1, with 8 bases that match TRBD1. Per germline, CDR1 SGHVS and CDR2 FNYEAQ. This CDR3 has 16 residues. Trimming cost V 4 bases and J 5 bases; bases outside gene matches: 12. The CDR3 coding sequence is TGTGCCAGCAGCTCCACCGGAGGACAGGGAAGAACTGAAGCTTTCTTT. Encoded protein: CASSSTGGQGRTEAFF.

This rearrangement joins TRBV28 to TRBJ2-1; 12 nucleotides agree with TRBD2. CDR3 length: 17 residues. Germline CDR1 reads MDHEN; CDR2 reads SYDVKM. The V gene end was trimmed by 2 bases and the J gene end by 0 bases; junction bases not matched to a gene: 2. The CDR3 DNA follows: TGTGCCAGCAGTTTAGGGACTAGCGGGTCCTCCTACAATGAGCAGTTCTTC. It is translated as CASSLGTSGSSYNEQFF. Drawing the rest from reference TRBV28 and TRBJ2-1, the complete variable domain is DVKVTQSSRYLVKRTGEKVFLECVQDMDHENMFWYRQDPGLGLRLIYFSYDVKMKEKGDIPEGYSVSREKKERFSLILESASTNQTSMYLCASSLGTSGSSYNEQFFGPGTRLTVL.

The chain has TRBV7-4 and TRBJ2-1; no firm D call. The CDR3 runs to 13 residues. Germline loops: CDR1 SGHVT, CDR2 SQSDAQ. The germline V and J ends were trimmed by 8 bases and 6 bases, with 14 bases remaining between them. The CDR3, as DNA: TGTGCCAGCTCGTCGGGCCCTGTCAATGAGCAGTTCTTC. Translation gives CASSSGPVNEQFF.

The J gene is TRBJ1-1, the V gene TRBV10-2, with 7 nucleotides matching TRBD1. V lost 6 bases to trimming and J lost 5 bases; unmatched junction nucleotides: 12. The length of the CDR3 is 15 residues. CDR1 is WSHSY, CDR2 SAAADI, per germline. The CDR3 DNA sequence: TGCGCCAGCAGCCTCCTAAAGGGGGCGTCTACTGAAGCTTTCTTT. Amino acids: CASSLLKGASTEAFF.

The chain carries TRBV12-5 and TRBJ1-4; 7 bases map to TRBD1. The CDR3 is 13 residues long. Germline-derived CDR1 and CDR2 are LGHNT and FRNRAP. The CDR3 sequence: CASKDRSDEKLFF. DNA for the CDR3: TGTGCCAGCAAGGACAGGTCAGATGAAAAACTGTTTTTT. Combining the CDR3 with reference TRBV12-5 and TRBJ1-4 gives the whole variable domain DARVTQTPRHKVTEMGQEVTMRCQPILGHNTVFWYRQTMMQGLELLAYFRNRAPLDDSGMPKDRFSAEMPDATLATLKIQPSEPRDSAVYFCASKDRSDEKLFFGSGTQLSVL.

In its sample, this clone was seen a few times. The chain employs TRBV12-5 and TRBJ2-2, with TRBD1 matching 8 bases. The CDR3 loop spans 14 amino acids. Germline CDR1 and CDR2: LGHNT and FRNRAP. V lost 8 bases and J lost 2; bases outside the gene matches: 4. CDR3 bases: TGTGCTAGTACGGGACAGGCAAACACCGGGGAGCTGTTTTTT. Translated, it gives CASTGQANTGELFF.

The chain joins TRBV18 to TRBJ1-2, with D perhaps matching TRBD1 (6 bases). The CDR3 has 17 residues. CDR1 and CDR2 from the germline V gene are KGHSH and LQKENI. Trimming left V 6 bases short and J 0 bases short, with 20 bases between. The CDR3 loop reads CASSSGTPSRANYGYTF. Written as DNA, the CDR3 is TGTGCCAGCTCCTCCGGGACACCAAGTCGGGCTAACTATGGCTACACCTTC.

V gene TRBV14 combines with J gene TRBJ2-7; possibly TRBD2 for D (5 bases). CDR3 length: 13 residues. Germline loops: CDR1 SGHDN, CDR2 FVKESK. V was pared by 4 bases and J by 3 bases, with 10 bases between. CDR3 sequence reads: CASSPGWGYEQYF. CDR3 in DNA: TGTGCCAGCAGCCCGGGATGGGGCTACGAGCAGTACTTC.

The V gene is TRBV6-8, the J gene TRBJ2-7, with 7 nucleotides matching TRBD1. V shed 5 bases, J shed 9 bases, and the junction held 19 bases outside the gene matches. The CDR3 has 16 residues. Germline V gives CDR1 MNHGY, CDR2 SAAAGT. For the CDR3, the DNA is TGTGCCAGCAGTGACATATTCGGGACAGCGCCTATAGGGCAGTACGTC. Its translation is CASSDIFGTAPIGQYV.

The chain links TRBV19 to TRBJ1-4; D perhaps matches TRBD1 (6 bases). The CDR3 is made up of 15 amino acids. V was pared by 1 base and J by 7 bases, with 13 bases between. CDR1 is LNHDA and CDR2 is SQIVND in the germline V gene (reference sequence). The CDR3 loop reads CASSIGGGTGEKLFF. For the CDR3, the DNA is TGTGCCAGTAGTATAGGAGGGGGGACGGGTGAAAAACTGTTTTTT.

V and J are TRBV6-8 and TRBJ2-3, with 11 bases fitting TRBD1. There are 17 residues in the CDR3. V dropped 2 bases and J dropped 6; count of bases not matched to a gene: 10. Germline V gives CDR1 MNHGY, CDR2 SAAAGT. CDR3 nucleotides: TGTGCCAGCAGTTACATTTTCGGACAGGGGGCGGGTGATACGCAGTATTTT. Its translation is CASSYIFGQGAGDTQYF.

V usage is TRBV11-3 and J usage is TRBJ2-7, with D uncertain. The germline CDR1 and CDR2 sequences are SGHNT and YENEEA. Trimming took off 3 bases at V and 0 bases at J, with 9 bases between the two ends. The CDR3 has 14 residues. Written as DNA, the CDR3 is TGTGCCAGCAGCTTGGGCCCTAGCTCCTACGAGCAGTACTTC. Protein: CASSLGPSSYEQYF. The complete variable domain, with remaining parts taken from reference TRBV11-3 and TRBJ2-7, reads EAGVVQSPRYKIIEKKQPVAFWCNPISGHNTLYWYLQNLGQGPELLIRYENEEAVDDSQLPKDRFSAERLKGVDSTLKIQPAELGDSAVYLCASSLGPSSYEQYFGPGTRLTVT.

This clone was seen just once. The V and J genes are TRBV6-8 and TRBJ1-2; D ambiguous. Trimming took 5 bases from V and 2 from J, leaving 9 bases between them. Germline-derived CDR1 and CDR2 are MNHGY and SAAAGT. The CDR3 consists of 13 residues. DNA of the CDR3: TGTGCCAGCAGTCCCACCGGGAACTATGGCTACACCTTC. Translating it yields CASSPTGNYGYTF.

This clone showed up just a few times. One end of the junction fails to match germline, which may point to a read error. The DNA contains a base that is ambiguous or unread; its residue becomes X. CDR3 nucleotides: TGTGCCTGGAGCGCTTCCCGAGTAACAGGGCGTGAGACCCARTACTTC. Translating gives CAWSASRVTGRETXYF. The whole CDR3 region reads CAWSASRVTGRETQYF. The V call is TRBV30, the J call TRBJ2-5; tentatively, D is TRBD1 (6 bases). The germline V gene has CDR1 GTSNPN and CDR2 SVGIG (reference sequence). CDR3 length equals 16 residues.

The rearrangement joins TRBV6-8 to TRBJ2-7, with D unresolved. Per germline, CDR1 MNHGY and CDR2 SAAAGT. The CDR3 loop spans 14 amino acids. Trimming took 2 bases from V and 5 from J, leaving 13 bases between them. In DNA, the CDR3 is TGTGCCAGCAGTTACCGTCCCGGGTCTCACGAGCAGTACGTC. Translation gives CASSYRPGSHEQYV.

The J gene is TRBJ1-2, the V gene TRBV6-8, with D tentatively TRBD1 (5 bases). V lost 6 bases, J lost 4 bases, and 9 bases lay in between. The length of the CDR3 is 12 residues. Germline V CDR1 and CDR2: MNHGY, SAAAGT. This chain's CDR3 is CASRGLGYGYTF. The CDR3 DNA reads TGTGCCAGCAGGGGGCTCGGCTATGGCTACACCTTC.

The rearrangement links TRBV19 to TRBJ1-4, with 8 positions matching TRBD1. Germline V gives CDR1 LNHDA, CDR2 SQIVND (reference sequence). The CDR3 spans 17 residues. The junction had 12 bases not matched to a gene; V was cut back by 9 bases and J by 0 bases. The CDR3 nucleotides are TGTGCCAGCCGGAAAGGACAGGGTGTACCAACTAATGAAAAACTGTTTTTT. Translation: CASRKGQGVPTNEKLFF.

The J gene is TRBJ2-7, the V gene TRBV6-8, with 10 nucleotides matching TRBD2. J gave up 6 bases and V 5 bases, and 10 bases lay outside the gene matches. Germline V lookup: CDR1 MNHGY, CDR2 SAAAGT. There are 15 residues in the CDR3. CDR3 in amino acids: CASSEGSGRASEQYF. CDR3 sequence (DNA): TGTGCCAGCAGTGAGGGAAGCGGGAGGGCCTCCGAGCAGTACTTC.

Details on this clone: Compared with germline, one end of the junction differs, possibly owing to a read error. The V call is TRBV6-8, the J call TRBJ2-5, with no clear D. Germline CDR1 is MNHGY and CDR2 is SAAAGT. This CDR3 has 13 amino acids. CDR3 in DNA: TGTGCCATCAGTGCCTTGGTACAAGAGACCCAGTACTTC. As protein: CAISALVQETQYF.

The chain is built from TRBV19 and TRBJ1-2; D not certain. Deletions cut 3 bases from V and 0 bases from J, with 14 bases between. This CDR3 is 16 amino acids long. Germline CDR1 LNHDA, CDR2 SQIVND (reference sequence). The CDR3 region is CASSMRVAQANYGYTF. CDR3 nucleotide sequence: TGTGCCAGTAGTATGAGGGTCGCTCAAGCTAACTATGGCTACACCTTC.

The rearrangement joins TRBV6-8 to TRBJ1-1; TRBD1 is a possible D gene (5 bases). CDR1 is MNHGY, CDR2 SAAAGT, per germline. This CDR3 region has 12 residues. Trimming pared 6 bases from V and 5 bases from J, leaving 10 bases between. In DNA form, the CDR3 reads TGTGCCAGCAGCAAATCAGGGACTGAAGCTTTCTTT. This gives the protein CASSKSGTEAFF.

The chain joins TRBV19 to TRBJ2-6; D unclear. The CDR3 is 18 residues long. The germline gives CDR1 LNHDA, CDR2 SQIVND (reference sequence). Between the trimmed V and J ends, which lost 4 bases and 7 bases, there was a span of 23 bases. This CDR3 reads CASSRTGRYLDGANVLTF. In nucleotides, the CDR3 is TGTGCCAGTAGTAGGACCGGACGGTACTTGGATGGTGCCAACGTCCTGACTTTC.

V and J are TRBV7-6 and TRBJ1-4; D is ambiguous. The CDR3 runs to 15 residues. The V end lost 3 bases, the J end lost 0 bases, and 8 bases lay between the germline ends. Germline assignment: CDR1 SGHVS and CDR2 FNYEAQ. The CDR3 nucleotides are TGTGCCAGCAGCTTGACCAGCGCAACTAATGAAAAACTGTTTTTT. Translation: CASSLTSATNEKLFF.

The chain is built from TRBV11-3 and TRBJ2-7; TRBD2 is a possible D gene (6 bases). CDR3 size: 15 residues. Per germline, CDR1 SGHNT and CDR2 YENEEA. The V gene lost 0 bases and the J gene lost 4 bases, with 13 bases spanning the gap. The chain's CDR3 is CASSLETSQVYEQYF. The CDR3 DNA reads TGTGCCAGCAGCTTAGAAACTAGCCAGGTGTACGAGCAGTACTTC.

The table lists this clone with a few counts. The V and J genes are TRBV12-2 and TRBJ1-1; the DNA was not used to check the table's D call, TRBD1. TRBV12-2 is shown as a pseudogene. This CDR3 is 14 amino acids long. The CDR3 bases are TGTGCCAGTAGAAGAGACAGAATGAACACTGAAGCTTTCTTT. It specifies CASRRDRMNTEAFF.

CDR3 in DNA: TGCAGCGCAAACCTACTAGCGGGAGGAACCTACGAGCAGTACTTC. Its protein is CSANLLAGGTYEQYF. This chain links TRBV29-1 with TRBJ2-7; 12 bases fit TRBD2. Germline-derived CDR1 and CDR2 are SQVTM and ANQGSEA. Trimming at V came to 7 bases and at J to 2 bases, leaving 9 bases not matched to a gene. CDR3 size: 15 residues.

The J gene is TRBJ2-2, the V gene TRBV5-1; no clear D gene. Germline loops: CDR1 SGHRS, CDR2 YFSETQ. The CDR3 contains 16 residues. The ends were cut back, 1 base at V and 2 bases at J, with 12 bases in the middle. The DNA for the CDR3 is TGCGCCAGCAGCTTGTCACGGATTACTAACACCGGGGAGCTGTTTTTT. Its translation: CASSLSRITNTGELFF.

J is TRBJ1-1 and V is TRBV28, with TRBD1 identical over 7 bases. The CDR3 sequence is 14 residues long. Trimming at V came to 2 bases and at J to 8 bases, leaving 8 bases not matched to a gene. Germline V gene data show CDR1 as MDHEN and CDR2 as SYDVKM. The CDR3 sequence is CASSLPQGRREAFF. The CDR3 coding sequence is TGTGCCAGCAGTTTACCACAGGGGAGAAGAGAAGCTTTCTTT.